The T cell receptor (beta chain) under discussion was sequenced for a study of spatial heterogeneity in lung cancer. Looked up from germline, CDR1 is MNHEY and CDR2 is SVGEGT. The length of the CDR3 is 14 residues. Between the trimmed V and J ends, which lost 10 bases and 2 bases, there was a span of 16 bases. By share of the sample, this clonotype is medium-sized. Time point in this sample: sample taken at primary tumor resection. MiXCR, applied by TCRdb to the 5' RACE reads, yields one record per CDR3 protein. The table shows approximately 3,000 distinct CDR3 sequences, with about 3.1% occurring only once.

The sample was normal lung tissue next to the tumor, taken at surgery. The clonotype was recovered from a female donor with early-stage non-small cell lung cancer. The J gene is TRBJ2-3, the V gene TRBV6-2 or TRBV6-3; D is undetermined. The CDR3 DNA follows: TGTGCCATCATGGGTGGGCCGCTCACAGATACGCAGTATTTT. Amino acids: CAIMGGPLTDTQYF.